The clone carrying this TCR beta chain was found a few times. CDR3 length: 18 residues. Germline CDR1 is LGHDT and CDR2 is YNNKEL (reference sequence). Trimming took off 0 bases at V and 1 base at J, with 16 bases between the two ends. The data were obtained in a study of blood T cell repertoires in COVID-19. Study in general: Samples of COVID-19 (acute and convalescent) were obtained from the United States, Italy and Spain.

The method was immunoSEQ multiplex PCR; TCRdb's version includes in-frame clones alone and lacks a portion of them. Among hundreds of thousands of clones listed, 82% were seen once. The study assigned cohorts using participant-reported clinical history. The chain uses TRBV3-1 (or the pseudogene TRBV3-2) and TRBJ2-1; unclear D gene. This TCR came from a woman aged 60-75 years who had recovered from COVID-19. Material for sequencing was PBMCs or T cells enriched from blood (not recorded which). The CDR3 region has the DNA TGTGCCAGCAGCCAAGATAAGTCGGCTAGAGAGTCCTACAATGAGCAGTTCTTC. Translated: CASSQDKSARESYNEQFF.